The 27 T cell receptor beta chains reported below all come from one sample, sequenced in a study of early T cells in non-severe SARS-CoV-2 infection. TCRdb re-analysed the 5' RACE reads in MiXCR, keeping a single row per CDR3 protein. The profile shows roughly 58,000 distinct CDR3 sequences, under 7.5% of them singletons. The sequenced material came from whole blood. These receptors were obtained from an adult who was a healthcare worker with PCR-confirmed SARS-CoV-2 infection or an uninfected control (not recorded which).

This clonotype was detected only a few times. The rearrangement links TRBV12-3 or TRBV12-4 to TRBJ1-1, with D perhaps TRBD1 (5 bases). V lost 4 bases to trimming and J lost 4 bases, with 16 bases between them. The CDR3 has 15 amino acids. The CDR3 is CASSSDAGQGTEAFF. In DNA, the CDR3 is TGTGCCAGCAGTTCGGACGCCGGGCAGGGCACTGAAGCTTTCTTT.

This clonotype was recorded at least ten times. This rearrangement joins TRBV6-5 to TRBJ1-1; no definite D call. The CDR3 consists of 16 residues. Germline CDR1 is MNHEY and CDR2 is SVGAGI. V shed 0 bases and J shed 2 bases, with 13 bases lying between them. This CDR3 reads CASSYSRRAVNTEAFF. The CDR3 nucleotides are TGTGCCAGCAGTTACTCGAGGAGGGCAGTAAACACTGAAGCTTTCTTT.

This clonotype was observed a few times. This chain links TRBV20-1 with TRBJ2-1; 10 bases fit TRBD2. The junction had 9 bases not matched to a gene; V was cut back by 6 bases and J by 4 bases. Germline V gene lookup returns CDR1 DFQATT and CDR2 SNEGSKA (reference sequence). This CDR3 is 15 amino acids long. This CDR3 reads CSATPLAGGYNEQFF. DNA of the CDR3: TGCAGTGCCACCCCCTTAGCGGGGGGATACAATGAGCAGTTCTTC.

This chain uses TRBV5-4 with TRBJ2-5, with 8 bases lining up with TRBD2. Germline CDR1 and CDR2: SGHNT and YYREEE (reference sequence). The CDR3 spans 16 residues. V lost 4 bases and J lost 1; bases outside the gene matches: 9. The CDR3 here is CASSPGKRGFQETQYF. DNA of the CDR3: TGTGCCAGCAGCCCCGGTAAGCGGGGGTTCCAAGAGACCCAGTACTTC.

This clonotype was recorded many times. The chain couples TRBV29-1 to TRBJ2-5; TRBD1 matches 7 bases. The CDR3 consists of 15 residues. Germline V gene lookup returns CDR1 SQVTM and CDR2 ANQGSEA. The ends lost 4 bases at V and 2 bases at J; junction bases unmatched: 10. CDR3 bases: TGCAGCGTTGGCGGCAGGGGGACCCTACAAGAGACCCAGTACTTC. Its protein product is CSVGGRGTLQETQYF.

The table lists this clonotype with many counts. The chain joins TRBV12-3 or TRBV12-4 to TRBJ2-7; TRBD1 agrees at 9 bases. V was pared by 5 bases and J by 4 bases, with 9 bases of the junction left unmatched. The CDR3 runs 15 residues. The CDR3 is CASSPQGTGWYEQYF. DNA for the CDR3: TGTGCCAGCAGTCCTCAAGGGACAGGGTGGTACGAGCAGTACTTC.

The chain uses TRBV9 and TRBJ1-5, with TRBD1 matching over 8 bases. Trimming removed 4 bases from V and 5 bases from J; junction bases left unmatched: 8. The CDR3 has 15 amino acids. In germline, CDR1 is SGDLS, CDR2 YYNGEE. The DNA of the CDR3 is TGTGCCAGCAGCCCCCGGACAGGGTGGGATCAGCCCCAGCATTTT. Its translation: CASSPRTGWDQPQHF.

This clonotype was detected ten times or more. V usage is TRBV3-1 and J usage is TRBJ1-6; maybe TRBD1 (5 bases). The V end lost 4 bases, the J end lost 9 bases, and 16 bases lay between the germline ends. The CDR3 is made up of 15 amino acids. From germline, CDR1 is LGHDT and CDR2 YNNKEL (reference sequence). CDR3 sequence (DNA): TGTGCCAGCAGCCTTGGCAGGACAACCTCTTCACCCCTCCACTTT. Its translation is CASSLGRTTSSPLHF.

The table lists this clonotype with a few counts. CDR3 DNA sequence: TGCGCCAGCAGCCAAGACCAGACTAGCACCGGGGAGCTGTTTTTT. It translates to CASSQDQTSTGELFF. J is TRBJ2-2 and V is TRBV4-3; D is possibly TRBD2 (6 bases). The CDR3 runs to 15 residues. Germline V gene lookup returns CDR1 LGHNA and CDR2 YSLEER. The germline V and J ends were trimmed by 0 bases and 4 bases, with 9 bases remaining between them.

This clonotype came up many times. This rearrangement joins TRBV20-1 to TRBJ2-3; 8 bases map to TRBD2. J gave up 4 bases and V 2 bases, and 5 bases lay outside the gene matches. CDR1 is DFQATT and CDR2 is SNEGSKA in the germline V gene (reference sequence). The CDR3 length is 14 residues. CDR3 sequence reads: CSARSGGRADTQYF. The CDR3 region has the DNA TGCAGTGCTAGATCGGGGGGGCGGGCAGATACGCAGTATTTT.

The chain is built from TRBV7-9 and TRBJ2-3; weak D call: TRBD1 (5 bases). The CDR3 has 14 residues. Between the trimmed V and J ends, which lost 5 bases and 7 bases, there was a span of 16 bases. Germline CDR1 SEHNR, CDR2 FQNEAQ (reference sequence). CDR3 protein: CASSPTTAANTQYF. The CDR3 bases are TGTGCCAGCAGCCCGACGACAGCAGCAAATACGCAGTATTTT.

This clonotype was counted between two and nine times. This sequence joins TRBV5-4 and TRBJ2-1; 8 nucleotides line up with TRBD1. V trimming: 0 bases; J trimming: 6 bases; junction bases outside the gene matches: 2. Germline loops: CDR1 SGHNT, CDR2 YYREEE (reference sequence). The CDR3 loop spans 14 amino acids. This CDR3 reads CASSLEGTGNEQFF. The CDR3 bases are TGTGCCAGCAGCTTGGAGGGGACAGGCAATGAGCAGTTCTTC.

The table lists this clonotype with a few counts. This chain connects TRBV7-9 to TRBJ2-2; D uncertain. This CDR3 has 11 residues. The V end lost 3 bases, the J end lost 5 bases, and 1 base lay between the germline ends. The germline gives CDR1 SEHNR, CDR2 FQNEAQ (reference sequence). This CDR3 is CASSFTGELFF. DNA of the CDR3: TGTGCCAGCAGCTTTACCGGGGAGCTGTTTTTT.

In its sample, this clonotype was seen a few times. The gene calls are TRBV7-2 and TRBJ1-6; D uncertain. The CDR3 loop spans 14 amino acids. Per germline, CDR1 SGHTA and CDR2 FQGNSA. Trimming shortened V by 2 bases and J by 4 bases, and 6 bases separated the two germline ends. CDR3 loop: CASSLRPYNSPLHF. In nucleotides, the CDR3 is TGTGCCAGCAGCTTAAGACCGTATAATTCACCCCTCCACTTT.

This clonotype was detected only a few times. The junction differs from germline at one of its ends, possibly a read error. The CDR3 is CASSLDTNYGYTF. CDR3 coding DNA: TGTGCCAGCAGCCTAGATACTAACTATGGCTACACCTTC. V usage is TRBV11-2 and J usage is TRBJ1-2; D not resolved. Germline CDR1 reads SGHAT; CDR2 reads FQNNGV. The CDR3 is 13 amino acids.

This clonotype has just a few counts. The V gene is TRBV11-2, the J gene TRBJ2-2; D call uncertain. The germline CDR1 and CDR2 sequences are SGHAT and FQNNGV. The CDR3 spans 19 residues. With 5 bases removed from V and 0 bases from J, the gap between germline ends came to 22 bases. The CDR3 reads CASSLPTFGRLSNTGELFF. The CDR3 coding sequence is TGTGCCAGCAGCCTCCCCACCTTCGGACGTCTCTCGAACACCGGGGAGCTGTTTTTT.

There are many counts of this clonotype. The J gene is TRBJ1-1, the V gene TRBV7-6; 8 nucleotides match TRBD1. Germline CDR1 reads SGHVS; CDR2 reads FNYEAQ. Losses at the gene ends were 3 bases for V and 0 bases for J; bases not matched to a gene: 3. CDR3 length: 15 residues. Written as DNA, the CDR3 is TGTGCCAGCAGCTTTGGACAGGGATTGAACACTGAAGCTTTCTTT. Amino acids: CASSFGQGLNTEAFF. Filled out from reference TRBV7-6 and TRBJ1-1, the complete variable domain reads GAGVSQSPRYKVTKRGQDVALRCDPISGHVSLYWYRQALGQGPEFLTYFNYEAQQDKSGLPNDRFSAERPEGSISTLTIQRTEQRDSAMYRCASSFGQGLNTEAFFGQGTRLTVV.

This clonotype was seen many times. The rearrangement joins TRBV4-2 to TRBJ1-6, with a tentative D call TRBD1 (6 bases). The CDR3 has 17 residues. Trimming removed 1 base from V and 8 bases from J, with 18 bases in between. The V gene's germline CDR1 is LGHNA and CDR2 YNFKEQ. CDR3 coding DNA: TGTGCCAGCAGCCAAGTTTTGAGGACAGCGGTTTATTCACCCCTCCACTTT. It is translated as CASSQVLRTAVYSPLHF.

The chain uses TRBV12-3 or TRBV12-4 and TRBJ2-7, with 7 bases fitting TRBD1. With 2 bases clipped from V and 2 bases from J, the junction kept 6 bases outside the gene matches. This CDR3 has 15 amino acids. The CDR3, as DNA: TGTGCCAGCAGTTTAAGAGGGACAGTGCCCTACGAGCAGTACTTC. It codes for CASSLRGTVPYEQYF.

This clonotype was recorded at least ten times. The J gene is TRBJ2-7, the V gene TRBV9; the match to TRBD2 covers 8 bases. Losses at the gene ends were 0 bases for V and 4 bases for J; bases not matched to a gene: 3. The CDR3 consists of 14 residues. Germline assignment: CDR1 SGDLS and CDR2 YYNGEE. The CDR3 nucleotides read TGTGCCAGCAGCGTAGCTTCGGGGGGGTACGAGCAGTACTTC. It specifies CASSVASGGYEQYF.

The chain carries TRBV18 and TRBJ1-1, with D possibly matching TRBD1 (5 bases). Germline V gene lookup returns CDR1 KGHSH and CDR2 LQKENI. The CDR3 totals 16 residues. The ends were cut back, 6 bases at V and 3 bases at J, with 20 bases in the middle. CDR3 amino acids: CASSQGAQGWDTEAFF. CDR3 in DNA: TGTGCCAGCTCGCAAGGCGCTCAGGGATGGGACACTGAAGCTTTCTTT.

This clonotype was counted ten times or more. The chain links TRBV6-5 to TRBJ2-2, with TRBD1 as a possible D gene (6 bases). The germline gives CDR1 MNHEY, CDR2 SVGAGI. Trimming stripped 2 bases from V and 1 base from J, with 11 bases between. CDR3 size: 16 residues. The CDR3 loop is CASSYPGTKNTGELFF. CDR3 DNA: TGTGCCAGCAGTTACCCCGGGACAAAGAACACCGGGGAGCTGTTTTTT.

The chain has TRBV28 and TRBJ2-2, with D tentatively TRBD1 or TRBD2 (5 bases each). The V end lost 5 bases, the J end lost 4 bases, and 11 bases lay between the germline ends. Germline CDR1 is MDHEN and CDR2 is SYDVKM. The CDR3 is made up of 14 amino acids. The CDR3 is CASSLPGPTGELFF. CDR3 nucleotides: TGTGCCAGCAGTCTACCGGGGCCCACCGGGGAGCTGTTTTTT. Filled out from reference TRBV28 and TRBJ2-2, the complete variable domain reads DVKVTQSSRYLVKRTGEKVFLECVQDMDHENMFWYRQDPGLGLRLIYFSYDVKMKEKGDIPEGYSVSREKKERFSLILESASTNQTSMYLCASSLPGPTGELFFGEGSRLTVL.

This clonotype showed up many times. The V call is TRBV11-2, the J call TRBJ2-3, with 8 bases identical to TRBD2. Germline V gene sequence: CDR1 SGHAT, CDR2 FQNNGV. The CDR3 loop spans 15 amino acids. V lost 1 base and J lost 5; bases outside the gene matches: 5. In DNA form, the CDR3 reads TGTGCCAGCAGCTTAGCGGGGGGGCCTTTAGATACGCAGTATTTT. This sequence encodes CASSLAGGPLDTQYF. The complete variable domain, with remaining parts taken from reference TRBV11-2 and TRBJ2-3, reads EAGVAQSPRYKIIEKRQSVAFWCNPISGHATLYWYQQILGQGPKLLIQFQNNGVVDDSQLPKDRFSAERLKGVDSTLKIQPAKLEDSAVYLCASSLAGGPLDTQYFGPGTRLTVL.

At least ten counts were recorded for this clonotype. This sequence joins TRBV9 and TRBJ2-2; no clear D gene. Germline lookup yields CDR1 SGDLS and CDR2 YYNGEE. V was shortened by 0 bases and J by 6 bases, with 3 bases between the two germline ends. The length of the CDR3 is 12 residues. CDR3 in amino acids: CASSVAPGELFF. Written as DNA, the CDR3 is TGTGCCAGCAGCGTAGCACCCGGGGAGCTGTTTTTT.

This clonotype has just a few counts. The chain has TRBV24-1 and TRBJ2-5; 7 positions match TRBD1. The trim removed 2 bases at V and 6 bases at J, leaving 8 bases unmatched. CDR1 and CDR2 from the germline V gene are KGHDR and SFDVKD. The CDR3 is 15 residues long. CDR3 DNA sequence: TGTGCCACCAGTGATTCGCAGACAGGGACAAAGACCCAGTACTTC. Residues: CATSDSQTGTKTQYF.

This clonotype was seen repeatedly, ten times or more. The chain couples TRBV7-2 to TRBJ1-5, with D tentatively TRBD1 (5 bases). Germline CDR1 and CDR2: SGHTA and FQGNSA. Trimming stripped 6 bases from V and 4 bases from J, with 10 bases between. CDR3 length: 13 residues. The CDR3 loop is CASSPGGNQPQHF. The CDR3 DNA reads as TGTGCCAGCAGTCCCGGGGGAAATCAGCCCCAGCATTTT. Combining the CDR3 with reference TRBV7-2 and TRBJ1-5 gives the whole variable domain GAGVSQSPSNKVTEKGKDVELRCDPISGHTALYWYRQSLGQGLEFLIYFQGNSAPDKSGLPSDRFSAERTGGSVSTLTIQRTQQEDSAVYLCASSPGGNQPQHFGDGTRLSIL.